The table lists the clone carrying this TCR beta chain with many counts. TCRdb recomputed calls from the PCR reads with MiXCR, one row per CDR3 protein. The table has roughly 81,000 distinct CDR3 sequences, around 50% seen once. This sample is part of a study of CDR3 diversity in severe acne. V was cut by 0 bases and J by 5 bases, with 5 bases left in between. The CDR3 has 12 amino acids. The germline gives CDR1 LGHDT, CDR2 YNNKEL (reference sequence). The V gene is TRBV3-1, the J gene TRBJ2-7; D is ambiguous. Source material: blood. The receptor was derived from a male donor in good health, serving as a control. CDR3 bases: TGTGCCAGCAGCCAAGATCGGCACGAGCAGTACTTC. It codes for CASSQDRHEQYF.